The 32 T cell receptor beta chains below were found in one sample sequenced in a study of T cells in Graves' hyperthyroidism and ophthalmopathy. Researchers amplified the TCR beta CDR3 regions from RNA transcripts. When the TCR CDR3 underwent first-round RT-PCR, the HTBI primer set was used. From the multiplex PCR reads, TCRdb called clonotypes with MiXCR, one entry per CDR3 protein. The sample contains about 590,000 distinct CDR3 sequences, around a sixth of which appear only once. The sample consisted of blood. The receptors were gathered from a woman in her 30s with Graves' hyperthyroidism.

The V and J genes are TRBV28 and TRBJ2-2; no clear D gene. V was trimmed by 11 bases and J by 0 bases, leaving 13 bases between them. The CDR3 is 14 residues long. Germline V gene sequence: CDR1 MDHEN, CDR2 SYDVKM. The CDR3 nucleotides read TGTGCCGCCACGGGTGGAGCGAACACCGGGGAGCTGTTTTTT. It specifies CAATGGANTGELFF.

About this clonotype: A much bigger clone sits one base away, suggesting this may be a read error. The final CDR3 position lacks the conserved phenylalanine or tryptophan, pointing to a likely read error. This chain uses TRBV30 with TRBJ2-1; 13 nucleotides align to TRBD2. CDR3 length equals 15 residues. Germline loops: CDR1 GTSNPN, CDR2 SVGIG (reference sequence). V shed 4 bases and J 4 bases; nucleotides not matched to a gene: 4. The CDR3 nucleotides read TGTGCCTGGACCGGGACTAGCGGGGTGTACAATGAGCAGTTCTCC. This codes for CAWTGTSGVYNEQFS.

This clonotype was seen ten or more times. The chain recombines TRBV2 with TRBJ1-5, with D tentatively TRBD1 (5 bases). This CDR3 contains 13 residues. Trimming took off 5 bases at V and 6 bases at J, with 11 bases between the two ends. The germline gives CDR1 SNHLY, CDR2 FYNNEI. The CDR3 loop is CASSQGTTQPQHF. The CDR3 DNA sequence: TGTGCCAGCAGTCAAGGGACGACTCAGCCCCAGCATTTT.

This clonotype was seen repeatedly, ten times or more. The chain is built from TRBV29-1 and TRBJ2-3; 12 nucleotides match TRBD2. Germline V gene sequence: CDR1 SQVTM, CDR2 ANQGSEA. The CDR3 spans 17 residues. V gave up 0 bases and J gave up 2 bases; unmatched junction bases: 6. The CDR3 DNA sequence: TGCAGCGTTGAAGATCCGACTAGCGGGAGTCACACAGATACGCAGTATTTT. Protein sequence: CSVEDPTSGSHTDTQYF.

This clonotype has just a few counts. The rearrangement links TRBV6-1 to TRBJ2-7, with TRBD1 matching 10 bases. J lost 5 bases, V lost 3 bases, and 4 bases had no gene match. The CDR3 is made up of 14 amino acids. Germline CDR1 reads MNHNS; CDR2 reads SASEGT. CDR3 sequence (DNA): TGTGCCAGCAGTGAGACAGGGGGCGAGGACGAGCAGTACTTC. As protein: CASSETGGEDEQYF.

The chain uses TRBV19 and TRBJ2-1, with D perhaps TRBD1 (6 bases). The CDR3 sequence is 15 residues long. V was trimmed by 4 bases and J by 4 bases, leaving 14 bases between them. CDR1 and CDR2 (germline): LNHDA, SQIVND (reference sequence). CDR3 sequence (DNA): TGTGCCAGTAGTACCGGACAGTCCCCGTACAATGAGCAGTTCTTC. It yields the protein CASSTGQSPYNEQFF.

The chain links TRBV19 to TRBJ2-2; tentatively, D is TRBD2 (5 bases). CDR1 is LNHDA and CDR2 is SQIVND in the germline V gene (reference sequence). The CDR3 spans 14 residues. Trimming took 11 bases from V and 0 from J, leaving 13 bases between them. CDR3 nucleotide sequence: TGTGCCGCCTCGAGCGGTGCGAACACCGGGGAGCTGTTTTTT. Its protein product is CAASSGANTGELFF.

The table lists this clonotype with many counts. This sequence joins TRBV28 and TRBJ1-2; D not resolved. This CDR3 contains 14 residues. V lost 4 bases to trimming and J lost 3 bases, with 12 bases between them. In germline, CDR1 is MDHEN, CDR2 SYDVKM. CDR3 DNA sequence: TGTGCCAGCAGTTCCCGCGGCCGATACTATGGCTACACCTTC. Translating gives CASSSRGRYYGYTF.

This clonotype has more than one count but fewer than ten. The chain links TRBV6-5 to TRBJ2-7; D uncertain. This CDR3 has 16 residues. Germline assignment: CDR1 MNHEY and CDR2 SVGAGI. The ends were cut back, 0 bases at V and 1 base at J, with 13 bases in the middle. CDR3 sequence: CASSYSVETNSYEQYF. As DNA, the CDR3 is TGTGCCAGCAGTTACTCGGTGGAGACAAATTCCTACGAGCAGTACTTC.

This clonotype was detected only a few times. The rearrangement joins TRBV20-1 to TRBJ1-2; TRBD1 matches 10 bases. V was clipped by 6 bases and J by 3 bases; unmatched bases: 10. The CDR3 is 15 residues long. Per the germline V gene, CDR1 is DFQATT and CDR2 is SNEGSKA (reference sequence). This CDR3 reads CSAGVWDRGDYGYTF. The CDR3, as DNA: TGCAGTGCAGGGGTTTGGGACAGGGGTGACTATGGCTACACCTTC.

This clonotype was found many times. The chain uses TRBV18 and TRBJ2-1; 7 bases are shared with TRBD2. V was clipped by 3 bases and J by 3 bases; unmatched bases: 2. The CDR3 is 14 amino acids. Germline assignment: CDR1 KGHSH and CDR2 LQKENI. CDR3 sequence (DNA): TGTGCCAGCTCACCTTGGACTAGCTACAATGAGCAGTTCTTC. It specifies CASSPWTSYNEQFF.

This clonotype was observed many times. The chain's CDR3 is CSARSGDFEADTQYF. The DNA for the CDR3 is TGCAGTGCTAGGTCAGGAGATTTTGAAGCGGATACGCAGTATTTT. The gene calls are TRBV20-1 and TRBJ2-3; D is uncertain. With 3 bases removed from V and 6 bases from J, the gap between germline ends came to 19 bases. Germline V CDR1 and CDR2: DFQATT, SNEGSKA (reference sequence). The CDR3 spans 15 residues.

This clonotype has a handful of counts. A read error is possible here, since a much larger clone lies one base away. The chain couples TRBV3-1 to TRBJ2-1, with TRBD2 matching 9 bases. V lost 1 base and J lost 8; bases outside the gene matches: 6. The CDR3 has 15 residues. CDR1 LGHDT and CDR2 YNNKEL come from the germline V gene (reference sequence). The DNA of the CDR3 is TGTGCCAGCAGCCAAGTAGCGGGAGCTACCGATGAGCAGTTCTTC. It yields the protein CASSQVAGATDEQFF.

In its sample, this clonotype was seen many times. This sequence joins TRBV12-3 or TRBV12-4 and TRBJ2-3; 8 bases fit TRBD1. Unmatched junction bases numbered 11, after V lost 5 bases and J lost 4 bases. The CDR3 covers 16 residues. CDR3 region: CASSPAQGVDADTQYF. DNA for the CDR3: TGTGCCAGCAGTCCGGCACAGGGGGTGGATGCAGATACGCAGTATTTT.

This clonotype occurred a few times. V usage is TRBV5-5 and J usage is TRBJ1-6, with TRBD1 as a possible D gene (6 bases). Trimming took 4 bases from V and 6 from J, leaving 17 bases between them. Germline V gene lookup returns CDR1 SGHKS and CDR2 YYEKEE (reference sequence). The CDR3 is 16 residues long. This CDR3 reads CASSLNGGAGNSPLHF. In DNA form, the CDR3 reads TGTGCCAGCAGCCTAAACGGGGGGGCTGGTAATTCACCCCTCCACTTT. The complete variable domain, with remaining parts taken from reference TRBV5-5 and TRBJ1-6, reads DAGVTQSPTHLIKTRGQQVTLRCSPISGHKSVSWYQQVLGQGPQFIFQYYEKEERGRGNFPDRFSARQFPNYSSELNVNALLLGDSALYLCASSLNGGAGNSPLHFGNGTRLTVT.

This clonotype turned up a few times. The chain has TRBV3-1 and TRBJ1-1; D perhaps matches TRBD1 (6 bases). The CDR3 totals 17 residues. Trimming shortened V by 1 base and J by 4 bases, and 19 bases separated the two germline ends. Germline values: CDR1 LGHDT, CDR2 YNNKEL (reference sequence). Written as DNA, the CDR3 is TGTGCCAGCAGCCAAGTAAGGGGGTCGGCGGGAGCCACTGAAGCTTTCTTT. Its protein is CASSQVRGSAGATEAFF.

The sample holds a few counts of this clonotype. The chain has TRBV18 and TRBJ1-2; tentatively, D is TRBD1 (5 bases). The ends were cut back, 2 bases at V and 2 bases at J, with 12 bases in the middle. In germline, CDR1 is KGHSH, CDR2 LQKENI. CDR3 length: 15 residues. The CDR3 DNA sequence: TGTGCCAGCTCACCATCAGGGCTAGGGAACTATGGCTACACCTTC. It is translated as CASSPSGLGNYGYTF. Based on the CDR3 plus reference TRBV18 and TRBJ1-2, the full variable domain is NAGVMQNPRHLVRRRGQEARLRCSPMKGHSHVYWYRQLPEEGLKFMVYLQKENIIDESGMPKERFSAEFPKEGPSILRIQQVVRGDSAAYFCASSPSGLGNYGYTFGSGTRLTVV.

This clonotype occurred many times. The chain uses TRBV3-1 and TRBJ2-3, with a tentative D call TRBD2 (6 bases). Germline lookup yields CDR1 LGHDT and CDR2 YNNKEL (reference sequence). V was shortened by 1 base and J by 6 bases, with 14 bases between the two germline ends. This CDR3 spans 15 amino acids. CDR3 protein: CASSQGGLSSDTQYF. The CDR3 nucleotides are TGTGCCAGCAGCCAAGGGGGACTGTCCTCGGATACGCAGTATTTT.

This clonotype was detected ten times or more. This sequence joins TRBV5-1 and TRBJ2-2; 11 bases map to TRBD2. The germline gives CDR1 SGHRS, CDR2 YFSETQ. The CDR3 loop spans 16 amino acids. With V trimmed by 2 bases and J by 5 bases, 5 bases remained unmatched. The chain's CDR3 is CASSFQTSGTTGELFF. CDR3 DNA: TGCGCCAGCAGCTTCCAGACTAGCGGGACTACCGGGGAGCTGTTTTTT.

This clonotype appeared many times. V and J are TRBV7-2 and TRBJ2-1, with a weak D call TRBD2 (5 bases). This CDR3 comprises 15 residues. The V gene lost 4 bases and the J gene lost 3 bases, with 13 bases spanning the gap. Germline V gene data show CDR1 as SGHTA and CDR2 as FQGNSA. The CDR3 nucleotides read TGTGCCAGCAGCTCGGGAACGGGTTACTACAATGAGCAGTTCTTC. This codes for CASSSGTGYYNEQFF. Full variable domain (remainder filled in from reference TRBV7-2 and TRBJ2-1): GAGVSQSPSNKVTEKGKDVELRCDPISGHTALYWYRQSLGQGLEFLIYFQGNSAPDKSGLPSDRFSAERTGGSVSTLTIQRTQQEDSAVYLCASSSGTGYYNEQFFGPGTRLTVL.

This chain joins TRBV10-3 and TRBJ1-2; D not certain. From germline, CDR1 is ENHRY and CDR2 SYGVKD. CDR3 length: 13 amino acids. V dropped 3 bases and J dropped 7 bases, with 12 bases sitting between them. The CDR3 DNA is TGTGCCATCAGTGAAGTTCGGGCGACTGGCTACACCTTC. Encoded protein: CAISEVRATGYTF.

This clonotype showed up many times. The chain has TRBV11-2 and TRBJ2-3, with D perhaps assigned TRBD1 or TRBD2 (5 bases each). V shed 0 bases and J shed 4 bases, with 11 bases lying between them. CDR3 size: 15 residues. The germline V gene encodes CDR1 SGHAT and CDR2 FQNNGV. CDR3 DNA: TGTGCCAGCAGCTTAGAGGGGGACGGGCCAGATACGCAGTATTTT. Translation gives CASSLEGDGPDTQYF.

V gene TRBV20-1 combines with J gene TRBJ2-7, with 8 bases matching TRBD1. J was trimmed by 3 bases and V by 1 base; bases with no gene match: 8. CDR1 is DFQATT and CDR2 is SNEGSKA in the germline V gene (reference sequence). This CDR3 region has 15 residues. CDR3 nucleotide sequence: TGCAGTGCTAGAGCTCGAGGACAGGGTAACTACGAGCAGTACTTC. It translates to CSARARGQGNYEQYF.

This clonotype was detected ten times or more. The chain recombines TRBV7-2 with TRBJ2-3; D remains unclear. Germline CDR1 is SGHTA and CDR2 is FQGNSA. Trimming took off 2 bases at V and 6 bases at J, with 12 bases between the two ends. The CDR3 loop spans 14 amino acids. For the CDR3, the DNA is TGTGCCAGCAGCTTATTCTTTAGCCGTGATACGCAGTATTTT. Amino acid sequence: CASSLFFSRDTQYF.

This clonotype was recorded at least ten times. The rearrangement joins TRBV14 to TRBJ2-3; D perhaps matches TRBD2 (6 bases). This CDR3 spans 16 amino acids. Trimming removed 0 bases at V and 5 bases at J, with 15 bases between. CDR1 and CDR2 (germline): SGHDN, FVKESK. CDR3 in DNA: TGTGCCAGCAGCCAAGAGTGGTCGCTAGCGAAAGATACGCAGTATTTT. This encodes CASSQEWSLAKDTQYF.

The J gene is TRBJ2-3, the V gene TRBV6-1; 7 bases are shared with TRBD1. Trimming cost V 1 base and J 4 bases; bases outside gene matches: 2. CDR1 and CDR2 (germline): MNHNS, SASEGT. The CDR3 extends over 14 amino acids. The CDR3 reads CASSEGGGPDTQYF. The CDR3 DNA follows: TGTGCCAGCAGTGAAGGAGGGGGCCCAGATACGCAGTATTTT.

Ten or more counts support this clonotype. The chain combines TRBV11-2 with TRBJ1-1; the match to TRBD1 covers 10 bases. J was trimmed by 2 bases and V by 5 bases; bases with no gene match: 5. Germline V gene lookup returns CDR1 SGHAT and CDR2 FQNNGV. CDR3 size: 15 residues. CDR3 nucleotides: TGTGCCAGCAGCATGGGACAGGGGACCAACACTGAAGCTTTCTTT. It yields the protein CASSMGQGTNTEAFF.

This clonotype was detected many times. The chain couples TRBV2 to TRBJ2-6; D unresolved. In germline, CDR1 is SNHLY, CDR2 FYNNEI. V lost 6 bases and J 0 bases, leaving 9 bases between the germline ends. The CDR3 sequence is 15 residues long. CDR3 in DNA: TGTGCCAGCAGGGCCCCAAGCTCTGGGGCCAACGTCCTGACTTTC. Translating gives CASRAPSSGANVLTF.

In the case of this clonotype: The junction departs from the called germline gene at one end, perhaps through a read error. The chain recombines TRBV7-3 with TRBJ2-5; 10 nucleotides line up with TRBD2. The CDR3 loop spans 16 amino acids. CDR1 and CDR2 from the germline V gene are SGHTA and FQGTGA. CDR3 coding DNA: TGCGCCAGCAGCCAAGGGGCCTTGGGACTAGCGGAGACCCAGTACTTC. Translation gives CASSQGALGLAETQYF.

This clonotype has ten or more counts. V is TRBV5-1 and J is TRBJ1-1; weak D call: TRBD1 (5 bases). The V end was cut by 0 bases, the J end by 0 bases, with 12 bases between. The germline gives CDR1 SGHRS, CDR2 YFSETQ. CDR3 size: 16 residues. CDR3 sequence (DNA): TGCGCCAGCAGCTTGGCCGGTGCGGACATGAACACTGAAGCTTTCTTT. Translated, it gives CASSLAGADMNTEAFF.

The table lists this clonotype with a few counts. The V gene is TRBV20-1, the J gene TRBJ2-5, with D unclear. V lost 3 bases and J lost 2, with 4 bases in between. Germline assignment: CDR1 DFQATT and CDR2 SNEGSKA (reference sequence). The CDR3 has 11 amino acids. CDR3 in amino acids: CSARHQETQYF. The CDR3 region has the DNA TGCAGTGCTAGGCATCAAGAGACCCAGTACTTC.

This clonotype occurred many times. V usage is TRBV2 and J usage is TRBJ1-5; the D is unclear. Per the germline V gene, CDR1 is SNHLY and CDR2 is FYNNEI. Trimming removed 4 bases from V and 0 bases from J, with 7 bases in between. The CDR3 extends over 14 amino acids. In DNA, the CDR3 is TGTGCCAGCAGTGGACACGATAGCAATCAGCCCCAGCATTTT. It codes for CASSGHDSNQPQHF.